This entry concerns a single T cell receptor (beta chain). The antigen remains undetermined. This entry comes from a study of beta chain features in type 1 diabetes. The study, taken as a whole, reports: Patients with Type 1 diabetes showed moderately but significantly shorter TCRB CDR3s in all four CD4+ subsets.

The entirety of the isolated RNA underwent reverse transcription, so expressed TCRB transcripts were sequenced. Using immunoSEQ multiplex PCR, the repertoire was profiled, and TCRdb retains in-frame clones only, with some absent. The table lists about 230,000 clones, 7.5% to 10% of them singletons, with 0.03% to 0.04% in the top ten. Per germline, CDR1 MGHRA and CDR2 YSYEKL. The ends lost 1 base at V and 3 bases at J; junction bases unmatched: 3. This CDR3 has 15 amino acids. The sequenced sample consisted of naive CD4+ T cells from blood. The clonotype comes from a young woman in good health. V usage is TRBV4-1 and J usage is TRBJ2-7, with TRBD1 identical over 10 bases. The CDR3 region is CASSQGDRGGYEQYF. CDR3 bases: TGCGCCAGCAGCCAAGGGGACAGGGGAGGCTACGAGCAGTACTTC.